This T cell receptor (beta chain) was sequenced during a study of graft-versus-host responses after intestinal transplantation. There are 17 residues in the CDR3. Trimming pared 0 bases from V and 6 bases from J, leaving 19 bases between. Germline V gene sequence: CDR1 SGHRS, CDR2 YFSETQ. Remarks on this clone: What it recognizes is unknown.

TCRdb keeps only in-frame clones here, not all; method: immunoSEQ multiplex PCR. The data show under 130,000 clones, approximately 93% seen once. This receptor was taken from a human donor who received an intestinal transplant. The source was unstimulated CD8+ T cells sorted from spleen or lymph node cells, collected before intestinal transplant. This chain links TRBV5-1 with TRBJ2-1; no definite D call. CDR3 in DNA: TGCGCCAGCAGCTTGGTAAGGGCTTCGGGTCTCATCAATGAGCAGTTCTTC. As protein: CASSLVRASGLINEQFF.